This T cell receptor beta chain was identified in a study of somatic mutations in cytotoxic T cells in rheumatoid arthritis. The protocol was immunoSEQ multiplex PCR, while the TCRdb copy is restricted to in-frame clones and leaves out a portion. The repertoire holds fewer than 40,000 clones, with around 83% as singletons. General observations from the study: A rise in CD8+ clonality with age was seen in rheumatoid arthritis patients but not in healthy controls.

This CDR3 spans 16 amino acids. Losses at the gene ends were 2 bases for V and 1 base for J; bases not matched to a gene: 5. Germline V gene lookup returns CDR1 MNHEY and CDR2 SVGAGI. Concerning this clone itself: Its antigen is currently unknown.

The sequence derives from an adult with rheumatoid arthritis. Sequencing was performed on CD8+ T cells sorted from blood. This chain links TRBV6-5 with TRBJ1-1, with 9 bases fitting TRBD1. CDR3 loop: CASSYGTGMGNTEAFF. The CDR3 nucleotides read TGTGCCAGCAGTTACGGGACAGGGATGGGGAACACTGAAGCTTTCTTT.